This T cell receptor (beta chain) is from a study of blood T cell repertoires in COVID-19. Across the study: The United States, Italy and Spain supplied acute and convalescent COVID-19 samples. In each case, the material was cDNA or gDNA derived from T cells, B-cell-depleted T cells, or PBMCs.

The J segment lost 0 bases and the V segment lost 5 bases, leaving 9 bases of the junction unmatched. CDR1 is SGHNT and CDR2 is YENEEA in the germline V gene. The length of the CDR3 is 20 residues. Profiled with immunoSEQ multiplex PCR; TCRdb holds only in-frame clones, not every one. The sample consists of approximately 250,000 clones, around 83% of them appearing once. The chain employs TRBV11-3 and TRBJ2-6; 14 bases fit TRBD2. Sequencing was performed on peripheral blood. The clonotype originates from a woman aged 45-65 years with acute or convalescent COVID-19. The CDR3 here is CASSPGTSGGSISGANVLTF. The CDR3 DNA follows: TGTGCCAGCAGCCCCGGGACTAGCGGGGGCTCCATCTCTGGGGCCAACGTCCTGACTTTC.